This TCR beta chain originates from a study of T and B cells in COVID-19 patients. Blood genomic DNA input for TRB amplification was roughly 220-500 ng. V was clipped by 7 bases and J by 7 bases, with 14 bases between them. The CDR3 contains 13 residues. The germline V gene has CDR1 SGHTA and CDR2 FQGNSA. TRB rearrangements were amplified by multiplex PCR with BIOMED2 TRB-A/B primers. TCRdb reanalysed the multiplex PCR reads using MiXCR and keeps one entry per CDR3 protein. This sample has under 7,000 distinct CDR3 sequences, with roughly a quarter found just once. The specimen sequenced was blood. This sequence was found in a human donor with active COVID-19. This chain links TRBV7-2 with TRBJ2-1, with D tentatively TRBD2 (5 bases). CDR3 sequence: CASKGPGWNEQFF. In DNA form, the CDR3 reads TGTGCCAGCAAAGGACCGGGGTGGAATGAGCAGTTCTTC.